Here is one T cell receptor beta chain with its context. The antigen it recognizes is unknown. No base quality values were provided; no much bigger clone lies one nucleotide off. Via the germline V gene, CDR1 is MDHEN and CDR2 SYDVKM. V ends up 3 bases short and J 5 bases short, with an unmatched junction base count of 9. From the cysteine through the phenylalanine, the CDR3 covers 16 amino acids. Kept here is only the CDR3 DNA, which spans 48 bases and is read in frame from base 1. The source of the sample is a study of blood T cell repertoires in COVID-19 (dated by TCRdb to 2018 to 2021). Regarding the research as a whole: Samples covering the acute and convalescent phases of COVID-19 were provided by collaborators in the United States, Italy and Spain. Samples came from the ongoing ImmuneRACE study (first 160 participants) plus 1,254 subjects from 6 global collaborators. The repertoires were made available in a free public database intended to serve as a resource for research on the immune response to SARS-CoV-2. The dataset comprised deeply sampled blood TCRbeta repertoires from subjects exposed to, actively infected with, or recovered from COVID-19. The material from the prospective study consisted of cDNA or gDNA derived from T cells, B-cell-depleted T cells, or PBMCs. Nearly every sample came with metadata listing a de-identified subject ID, COVID-19 status, age in years and sex. Where available, HLA class I and class II types were taken from metadata supplied by the sample provider and were not determined by assay-based typing. The study at large found these results: The amount of clinical and demographic metadata varied by source and participant and was provided uncurated.

One collaborating source in Seattle enrolled patients during active infection and followed them longitudinally through the course of disease. Whole blood was collected in K2EDTA tubes by collaborating institutions according to the institutions' own protocols. Collaborator samples were shipped for TCRbeta analysis as frozen whole blood, isolated PBMCs, or DNA extracted from either sample type. The immunoSEQ Assay, a bias-controlled multiplex PCR, was used to amplify TCRbeta CDR3 regions from genomic DNA. In the authors' own workflow: The number of nucleated cells in each sample was estimated from the amplification of reference gene primers within the assay. Sequence reads were collapsed and filtered to measure the absolute abundance of every unique TCRbeta CDR3 rearrangement. For each sample, productive Simpson clonality was calculated by taking the square root of Simpson's diversity index across productive rearrangements. TCRdb took this table from immuneACCESS and kept in-frame rearrangements with V and J called. Such tables lack part of the clones; where checked against another copy, unresolved V genes explain under half of the gap, and the rest is unexplained. From that table come the V and J calls and clone size; the DNA was used to work out D and trimming. The sample table lists 200,000 to 300,000 clones, roughly 76% of them with a count of one. The ten largest clonotypes hold roughly 8% of the sample.

The V and J segments used are TRBV28 and TRBJ1-1; 10 bases in between match TRBD1. The material sequenced was peripheral blood. The sequence was collected from a woman of 80 years or more with COVID-19, enrolled during active disease. The bases read TGTGCCAGCAGTTTCGGGACAGGGGTTGGGGGGACTGAAGCTTTCTTT. Its translation is CASSFGTGVGGTEAFF.